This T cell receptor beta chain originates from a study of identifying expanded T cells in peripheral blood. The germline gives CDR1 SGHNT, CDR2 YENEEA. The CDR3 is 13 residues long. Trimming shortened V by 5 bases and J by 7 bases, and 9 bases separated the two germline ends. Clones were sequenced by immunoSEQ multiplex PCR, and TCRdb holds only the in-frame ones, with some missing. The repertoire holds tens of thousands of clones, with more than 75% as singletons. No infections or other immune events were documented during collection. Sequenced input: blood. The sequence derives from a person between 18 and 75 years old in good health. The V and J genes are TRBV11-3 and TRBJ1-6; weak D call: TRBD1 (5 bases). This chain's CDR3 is CASSARQNSPLHF. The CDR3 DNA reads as TGTGCCAGCAGCGCGCGACAGAATTCACCCCTCCACTTT.